A single T cell receptor (beta chain) is shown here with its context. The antigen remains unidentified. TCRdb's table, derived via immunoSEQ multiplex PCR, lists solely in-frame clones and lacks some. The repertoire consists of approximately 140,000 clones, with just over 90% occurring once and the leading ten covering 2.5% to 3%. The record originates from a study of T cell responses to AZD1222 COVID-19 vaccine. Study observations and caveats: The donors showed a predominance of white British ancestry and of females, with possible underestimation of clonal diversity.

The CDR3 loop spans 15 amino acids. Germline CDR1 LNHDA, CDR2 SQIVND (reference sequence). The junction had 7 bases not matched to a gene; V was cut back by 4 bases and J by 6 bases. The sequence was obtained from an adult in good health. V and J are TRBV19 and TRBJ2-1; 9 bases agree with TRBD2. The material sequenced was peripheral blood, taken on day 0 of MenACWY control vaccination. The CDR3: CASSKVAGVGNEQFF. CDR3 nucleotide sequence: TGTGCCAGTAGTAAAGTAGCGGGAGTAGGCAATGAGCAGTTCTTC.